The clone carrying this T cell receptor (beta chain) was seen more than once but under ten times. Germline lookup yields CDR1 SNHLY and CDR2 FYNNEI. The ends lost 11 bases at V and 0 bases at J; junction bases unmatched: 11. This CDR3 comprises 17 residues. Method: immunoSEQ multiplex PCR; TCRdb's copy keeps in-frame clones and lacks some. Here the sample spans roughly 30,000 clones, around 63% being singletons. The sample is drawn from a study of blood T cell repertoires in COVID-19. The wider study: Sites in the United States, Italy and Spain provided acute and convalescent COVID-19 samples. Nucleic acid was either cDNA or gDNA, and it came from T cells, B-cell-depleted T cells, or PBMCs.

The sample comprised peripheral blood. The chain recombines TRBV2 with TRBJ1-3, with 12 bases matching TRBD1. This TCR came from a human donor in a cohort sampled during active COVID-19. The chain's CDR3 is CAGNRRDRGHSGNTIYF. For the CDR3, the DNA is TGTGCCGGTAACCGACGGGACAGGGGGCACTCTGGAAACACCATATATTTT.